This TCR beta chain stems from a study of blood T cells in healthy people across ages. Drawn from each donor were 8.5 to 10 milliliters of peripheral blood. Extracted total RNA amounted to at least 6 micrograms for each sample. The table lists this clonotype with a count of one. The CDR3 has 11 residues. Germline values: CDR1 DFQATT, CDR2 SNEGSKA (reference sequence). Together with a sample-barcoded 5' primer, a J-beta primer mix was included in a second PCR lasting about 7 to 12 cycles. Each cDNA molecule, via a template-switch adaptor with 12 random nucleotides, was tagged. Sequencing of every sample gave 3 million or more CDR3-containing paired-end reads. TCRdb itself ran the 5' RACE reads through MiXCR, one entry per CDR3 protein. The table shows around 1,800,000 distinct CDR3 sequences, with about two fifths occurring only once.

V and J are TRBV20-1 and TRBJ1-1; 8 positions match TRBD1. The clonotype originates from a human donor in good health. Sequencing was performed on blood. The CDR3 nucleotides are TGCAGCCCCACAGGGGGCACTGAAGCTTTCTTT. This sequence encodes CSPTGGTEAFF.